This TCR beta chain emerged from a study of radiotherapy plus CTLA-4 blockade in lung cancer. Study-wide results and caveats: Response, reportedly, was best predicted by interferon-beta along with early blood T cell clone dynamics. The study found tumor-derived TCR clones expanded in blood after radiotherapy plus ipilimumab.

Patients in the study, people with chemo-refractory metastatic non-small-cell lung cancer, received focal radiation plus ipilimumab CTLA-4 blockade. Germline-derived CDR1 and CDR2 are SNHLY and FYNNEI. V lost 6 bases and J lost 4; bases outside the gene matches: 7. This CDR3 region has 15 residues. Concerning this clone itself: As yet, its antigen is unknown.

TCRdb keeps only in-frame clones here, not all; method: immunoSEQ multiplex PCR. Of roughly 90,000 clones detected, approximately 75% appear once; the ten largest clones hold around an eighth. The clonotype comes from a human donor with non-small cell lung cancer that progressed on radiotherapy plus ipilimumab. The input for sequencing was peripheral blood, taken from a patient treated with radiotherapy plus ipilimumab. The chain links TRBV2 to TRBJ2-1, with 9 bases lining up with TRBD2. The CDR3 reads CASSPLAGVYNEQFF. In DNA form, the CDR3 reads TGTGCCAGCAGCCCATTAGCGGGAGTATACAATGAGCAGTTCTTC.